What follows are 29 T cell receptor beta chains derived from one specimen sequenced in a study of blood T cell repertoires in COVID-19. The protocol was immunoSEQ multiplex PCR, while the TCRdb copy is restricted to in-frame clones and leaves out a portion. The sample has 230,000 or so clones, around 82% seen once. The specimen sequenced was PBMCs or T cells enriched from blood (not recorded which). All receptors come from a man over 45 who had recovered from COVID-19.

This chain links TRBV10-3 with TRBJ2-1; no clear D. Germline V gene lookup returns CDR1 ENHRY and CDR2 SYGVKD. With 2 bases removed from V and 10 bases from J, the gap between germline ends came to 12 bases. The CDR3 has 13 residues. CDR3 nucleotide sequence: TGTGCCATCAGTGAGCCCCCCCTAGGAGAGCAGTTCTTC. As protein: CAISEPPLGEQFF.

This chain joins TRBV4-2 and TRBJ2-1; 10 bases line up with TRBD2. This CDR3 region has 17 residues. CDR1 is LGHNA, CDR2 YNFKEQ, per germline. J lost 5 bases, V lost 0 bases, and 7 bases had no gene match. The CDR3 is CASSQDHTGTSDNEQFF. In nucleotides, the CDR3 is TGTGCCAGCAGCCAAGATCATACCGGGACTAGCGACAATGAGCAGTTCTTC.

The chain couples TRBV5-1 to TRBJ2-7; 8 nucleotides match TRBD1. Germline V gives CDR1 SGHRS, CDR2 YFSETQ. Trimming cost V 4 bases and J 2 bases; bases outside gene matches: 5. This CDR3 is built from 14 residues. The CDR3 sequence is CASSGRTGPYEQYF. The CDR3 nucleotides are TGCGCCAGCAGCGGAAGGACAGGGCCCTACGAGCAGTACTTC.

Concerning this clone: The junction does not match germline at one end; this may be a read error. This rearrangement joins TRBV24-1 to TRBJ2-3; 7 bases agree with TRBD2. The germline V gene encodes CDR1 KGHDR and CDR2 SFDVKD. The CDR3 runs to 18 residues. CDR3 region: CATSDLPPTSVSRDTQYF. In DNA, the CDR3 is TGTGCCACCAGTGATCTCCCCCCCACTAGCGTCAGCAGAGATACGCAGTATTTT.

The chain employs TRBV6-5 and TRBJ2-7; a weak D match, TRBD1 (5 bases). The CDR3 totals 12 residues. Germline CDR1 MNHEY, CDR2 SVGAGI. The V and J ends lost 6 bases and 6 bases respectively, with 12 bases between them. For the CDR3, the DNA is TGTGCCAGCAGCACAGGCCGCCGCGAGCAGTACTTC. Translating it yields CASSTGRREQYF.

The chain combines TRBV19 with TRBJ2-3; the D gene is possibly TRBD2 (7 bases). The CDR3 contains 16 residues. Germline V CDR1 and CDR2: LNHDA, SQIVND (reference sequence). V dropped 6 bases and J dropped 1 base, with 17 bases sitting between them. CDR3 residues: CASSQRGGGRTDTQYF. The CDR3 coding sequence is TGTGCCAGTAGCCAAAGAGGGGGGGGCCGCACAGATACGCAGTATTTT.

The chain couples TRBV6-5 to TRBJ1-5; D gene ambiguous. The V gene's germline CDR1 is MNHEY and CDR2 SVGAGI. This CDR3 has 10 amino acids. Between the trimmed V and J ends, which lost 10 bases and 6 bases, there was a span of 7 bases. CDR3: CAKLSQPQHF. The CDR3, as DNA: TGTGCCAAGCTTAGTCAGCCCCAGCATTTT.

The V and J genes are TRBV6-6 and TRBJ1-6; no clear D gene. The CDR3 spans 14 residues. V was cut by 8 bases and J by 9 bases, with 17 bases left in between. Germline V gene lookup returns CDR1 MNHNY and CDR2 SVGAGI (reference sequence). CDR3 amino acids: CASGDTQLASPLHF. In DNA form, the CDR3 reads TGTGCCAGCGGTGACACCCAGCTAGCTTCACCCCTCCACTTT.

This chain uses TRBV6-1 with TRBJ2-3, with TRBD2 identical over 9 bases. The germline CDR1 and CDR2 sequences are MNHNS and SASEGT. The CDR3 contains 17 residues. With V trimmed by 2 bases and J by 0 bases, 6 bases remained unmatched. CDR3 amino acids: CASSEITTSGSTDTQYF. CDR3 nucleotides: TGTGCCAGCAGTGAAATCACGACTAGCGGTAGCACAGATACGCAGTATTTT.

V is TRBV13 and J is TRBJ2-7, with 8 bases identical to TRBD2. Germline CDR1 is PRHDT and CDR2 is FYEKMQ (reference sequence). V lost 5 bases and J lost 3; bases outside the gene matches: 9. The CDR3 runs 15 residues. CDR3 DNA: TGTGCCAGCAGCCCCAGGACTAGCTTAATCTACGAGCAGTACTTC. Translating it yields CASSPRTSLIYEQYF.

V usage is TRBV7-2 and J usage is TRBJ1-6, with D maybe TRBD1 (5 bases). The CDR3 sequence is 17 residues long. V was cut by 1 base and J by 6 bases, with 16 bases left in between. The germline V gene has CDR1 SGHTA and CDR2 FQGNSA. DNA for the CDR3: TGTGCCAGCAGCTTAGAAGTAGGGGCCAGATTTAATTCACCCCTCCACTTT. It codes for CASSLEVGARFNSPLHF.

The chain recombines TRBV11-2 with TRBJ2-1, with 9 bases identical to TRBD2. Per the germline V gene, CDR1 is SGHAT and CDR2 is FQNNGV. Trimming took 0 bases from V and 8 from J; bases not matched to a gene: 14. The CDR3 sequence is 18 residues long. The chain's CDR3 is CASSLDRWRGGRSDEQFF. The CDR3 nucleotides read TGTGCCAGCAGCTTAGATCGTTGGCGGGGGGGCCGTTCCGATGAGCAGTTCTTC.

V and J are TRBV11-3 and TRBJ2-2; TRBD2 aligns across 12 bases. Trimming cost V 5 bases and J 5 bases; bases outside gene matches: 3. The germline V gene has CDR1 SGHNT and CDR2 YENEEA. The CDR3 runs to 15 residues. The CDR3 protein is CASSRGLAGTGELFF. In DNA form, the CDR3 reads TGTGCCAGCAGCCGGGGACTAGCGGGTACCGGGGAGCTGTTTTTT. The entire variable domain, with the rest obtained from reference TRBV11-3 and TRBJ2-2, is as follows: EAGVVQSPRYKIIEKKQPVAFWCNPISGHNTLYWYLQNLGQGPELLIRYENEEAVDDSQLPKDRFSAERLKGVDSTLKIQPAELGDSAVYLCASSRGLAGTGELFFGEGSRLTVL.

The V gene is TRBV7-9, the J gene TRBJ1-4, with 7 positions matching TRBD1. The CDR3 spans 16 residues. With 4 bases clipped from V and 0 bases from J, the junction kept 5 bases outside the gene matches. The germline CDR1 and CDR2 sequences are SEHNR and FQNEAQ (reference sequence). The CDR3 reads CASSSRDSSTNEKLFF. DNA for the CDR3: TGTGCCAGCAGCTCCCGGGACAGCTCAACTAATGAAAAACTGTTTTTT. Full variable domain (outside the CDR3, taken from reference TRBV7-9 and TRBJ1-4): DTGVSQNPRHKITKRGQNVTFRCDPISEHNRLYWYRQTLGQGPEFLTYFQNEAQLEKSRLLSDRFSAERPKGSFSTLEIQRTEQGDSAMYLCASSSRDSSTNEKLFFGSGTQLSVL.

The chain combines TRBV7-9 with TRBJ2-7; 8 nucleotides align to TRBD1. The CDR3 runs to 12 residues. V trimming: 8 bases; J trimming: 2 bases; junction bases outside the gene matches: 2. Germline V gene lookup returns CDR1 SEHNR and CDR2 FQNEAQ (reference sequence). CDR3 in DNA: TGTGCCAGCCAGGGGGCCCCCTACGAGCAGTACTTC. Its translation is CASQGAPYEQYF.

The J gene is TRBJ2-7, the V gene TRBV14; D possibly corresponds to TRBD2 (6 bases). From germline, CDR1 is SGHDN and CDR2 FVKESK. Trimming took 0 bases from V and 4 from J, leaving 7 bases between them. The CDR3 is 13 amino acids. CDR3 in amino acids: CASSQEAGYEQYF. DNA for the CDR3: TGTGCCAGCAGCCAAGAGGCGGGATACGAGCAGTACTTC.

The V call is TRBV28, the J call TRBJ2-7, with TRBD1 identical over 7 bases. The CDR3 contains 12 residues. V shed 10 bases and J 5 bases; nucleotides not matched to a gene: 8. Germline CDR1 and CDR2: MDHEN and SYDVKM. The CDR3 region is CATRQGSDEQYF. The CDR3 DNA reads as TGTGCCACCCGACAGGGTAGCGACGAGCAGTACTTC.

The chain has TRBV3-1 (or the pseudogene TRBV3-2) and TRBJ2-7; D call uncertain. This CDR3 spans 14 amino acids. CDR1 is LGHDT, CDR2 YNNKEL, per germline (reference sequence). Trimming pared 1 base from V and 7 bases from J, leaving 14 bases between. In DNA form, the CDR3 reads TGTGCCAGCAGCCAAGGTGCCCTACCATTGGAGCAGTACTTC. This codes for CASSQGALPLEQYF.

Only one count was recorded for this clone. The junction does not match germline at one end; this may be a read error. This rearrangement joins TRBV5-1 to TRBJ2-7; the match to TRBD2 covers 7 bases. This CDR3 contains 11 residues. Germline CDR1 and CDR2: SGHRS and YFSETQ. The CDR3 DNA reads TGCGCCAGCAGCGTGGACGGGGGACTACACTTC. It is translated as CASSVDGGLHF. Drawing the rest from reference TRBV5-1 and TRBJ2-7, the complete variable domain is KAGVTQTPRYLIKTRGQQVTLSCSPISGHRSVSWYQQTPGQGLQFLFEYFSETQRNKGNFPGRFSGRQFSNSRSEMNVSTLELGDSALYLCASSVDGGLHFGPGTRLTVT.

V is TRBV5-1 and J is TRBJ1-4, with 10 positions matching TRBD1. J gave up 8 bases and V 4 bases, and 5 bases lay outside the gene matches. The CDR3 consists of 14 residues. Germline V CDR1 and CDR2: SGHRS, YFSETQ. The CDR3 region is CASSPDRGNEKLFF. The CDR3 DNA is TGCGCCAGCAGCCCGGACAGGGGGAACGAAAAACTGTTTTTT.

The chain couples TRBV13 to TRBJ2-5, with D possibly being TRBD2 (6 bases). The V gene lost 5 bases and the J gene lost 2 bases, with 9 bases spanning the gap. Germline CDR1 reads PRHDT; CDR2 reads FYEKMQ (reference sequence). This CDR3 has 13 amino acids. CDR3: CASSIAGQETQYF. The DNA of the CDR3 is TGTGCCAGCAGCATCGCGGGGCAAGAGACCCAGTACTTC.

V usage is TRBV6-2 or TRBV6-3 and J usage is TRBJ2-7; D might be TRBD1 (5 bases). Looked up from germline, CDR1 is MNHEY and CDR2 is SVGEGT. The CDR3 has 15 residues. Trimming stripped 6 bases from V and 0 bases from J, with 15 bases between. The CDR3 reads CASSRLGAFSYEQYF. CDR3 in DNA: TGTGCCAGCAGCAGGTTAGGGGCATTCTCCTACGAGCAGTACTTC.

The V gene is TRBV4-2, the J gene TRBJ2-2, with 12 bases aligning to TRBD2. CDR3 length: 17 residues. J gave up 2 bases and V 4 bases, and 5 bases lay outside the gene matches. CDR1 is LGHNA and CDR2 is YNFKEQ in the germline V gene. CDR3 coding DNA: TGTGCCAGCAGCCTCGGACTAGCGGGGAGTAACACCGGGGAGCTGTTTTTT. Amino acid sequence: CASSLGLAGSNTGELFF.

J is TRBJ1-3 and V is TRBV25-1; possibly TRBD1 for D (6 bases). Germline V gives CDR1 MGHDK, CDR2 SYGVNS. V shed 7 bases and J shed 0 bases, with 13 bases lying between them. This CDR3 region has 15 residues. CDR3 sequence reads: CASTGQFLSGNTIYF. DNA of the CDR3: TGTGCCAGCACAGGACAGTTCCTCTCTGGAAACACCATATATTTT. Based on the CDR3 plus reference TRBV25-1 and TRBJ1-3, the full variable domain is EADIYQTPRYLVIGTGKKITLECSQTMGHDKMYWYQQDPGMELHLIHYSYGVNSTEKGDLSSESTVSRIRTEHFPLTLESARPSHTSQYLCASTGQFLSGNTIYFGEGSWLTVV.

Only one count was recorded for this clone. DNA for the CDR3: TGCAGCTCACTTTCAGGGCAGTCTGAAGCTTTCTTT. Translated, it gives CSSLSGQSEAFF. This rearrangement joins TRBV29-1 to TRBJ1-1, with D tentatively TRBD1 (5 bases). Germline CDR1 reads SQVTM; CDR2 reads ANQGSEA. Deletions cut 8 bases from V and 6 bases from J, with 16 bases between. The CDR3 is 12 residues long. The full variable domain, rest sourced from reference TRBV29-1 and TRBJ1-1, is SAVISQKPSRDICQRGTSLTIQCQVDSQVTMMFWYRQQPGQSLTLIATANQGSEATYESGFVIDKFPISRPNLTFSTLTVSNMSPEDSSIYLCSSLSGQSEAFFGQGTRLTVV.

This chain connects TRBV6-4 to TRBJ2-7; possible D gene TRBD1, 5 bases. Trimming took 1 base from V and 0 from J, leaving 13 bases between them. Germline CDR1 and CDR2: MRHNA and SNTAGT. The CDR3 totals 16 residues. As DNA, the CDR3 is TGTGCCAGCAGTGACTTGAAGGGGCGGAACTCCTACGAGCAGTACTTC. Its translation is CASSDLKGRNSYEQYF.

This clone showed up just a few times. Other DNA sequences of this sample code for an identical CDR3. The V gene is TRBV7-9, the J gene TRBJ1-2, with D tentatively TRBD1 (5 bases). Germline loops: CDR1 SEHNR, CDR2 FQNEAQ (reference sequence). Trimming left V 1 base short and J 2 bases short, with 5 bases between. The CDR3 has 13 residues. DNA for the CDR3: TGTGCCAGCAGCTTAGGACAGAACTATGGCTACACCTTC. As protein: CASSLGQNYGYTF.

V is TRBV14 and J is TRBJ2-7; possible D gene TRBD2, 6 bases. The CDR3 runs 18 residues. The V and J ends lost 0 bases and 2 bases respectively, with 20 bases between them. CDR1 is SGHDN and CDR2 is FVKESK in the germline V gene. In DNA form, the CDR3 reads TGTGCCAGCAGCCAAGATGACGGGACTGAACTTTTCACCTACGAGCAGTACTTC. It encodes CASSQDDGTELFTYEQYF.

Points on this clone: The sample contains more than one DNA sequence encoding this CDR3. The chain employs TRBV18 and TRBJ1-2, with D possibly being TRBD1 (6 bases). The germline V gene has CDR1 KGHSH and CDR2 LQKENI. V was clipped by 2 bases and J by 8 bases, with 12 bases between them. This CDR3 spans 13 amino acids. The CDR3 is CASSPGRGGGYTF. The CDR3, as DNA: TGTGCCAGCTCACCAGGCAGGGGTGGCGGCTACACCTTC.